Below, 14 T cell receptor beta chains from the same sample are listed, as sequenced in a study of glioma-infiltrating T cells. Amplification of TCR alpha and beta CDR3 regions from RNA used iRepertoire nested multiplex PCR. TCRdb re-analysed the multiplex PCR reads in MiXCR, keeping a single row per CDR3 protein. The sample records about 190,000 distinct CDR3 sequences, 30% to 40% being singletons. The sequenced sample was glioma tissue, nonneoplastic brain tissue, or PBMCs (not recorded which). The origin of the receptors is a human donor with low-grade glioma or glioblastoma, undergoing nonglioma brain surgery, or in good health (not recorded which).

This clonotype was seen ten or more times. This sequence joins TRBV29-1 and TRBJ1-2; no clear D. This CDR3 contains 12 residues. Germline loops: CDR1 SQVTM, CDR2 ANQGSEA. The V and J ends lost 6 bases and 5 bases respectively, with 13 bases between them. The CDR3 loop reads CSVLHLSYGYTF. In DNA form, the CDR3 reads TGCAGCGTGTTACACCTCTCGTATGGCTACACCTTC.

The rearrangement uses TRBV7-9 and TRBJ2-2, with TRBD2 identical over 14 bases. V dropped 10 bases and J dropped 1; count of bases not matched to a gene: 20. This CDR3 has 21 amino acids. Per germline, CDR1 SEHNR and CDR2 FQNEAQ (reference sequence). This CDR3 reads CAIRERVGGLAGERNTGELFF. CDR3 nucleotides: TGTGCCATCCGCGAGCGGGTGGGGGGACTAGCGGGAGAAAGGAACACCGGGGAGCTGTTTTTT. The full variable domain, its missing parts supplied by reference TRBV7-9 and TRBJ2-2, is DTGVSQNPRHKITKRGQNVTFRCDPISEHNRLYWYRQTLGQGPEFLTYFQNEAQLEKSRLLSDRFSAERPKGSFSTLEIQRTEQGDSAMYLCAIRERVGGLAGERNTGELFFGEGSRLTVL.

This clonotype was observed many times. The genes are TRBV25-1 and TRBJ1-4; D may be TRBD1 (5 bases). Trimming stripped 5 bases from V and 3 bases from J, with 13 bases between. Germline CDR1 reads MGHDK; CDR2 reads SYGVNS. The CDR3 runs 15 residues. CDR3: CASSPNRPSNEKLFF. The CDR3 DNA is TGTGCCAGCAGTCCAAACAGGCCTTCTAATGAAAAACTGTTTTTT. Full variable domain (rest looked up from reference TRBV25-1 and TRBJ1-4): EADIYQTPRYLVIGTGKKITLECSQTMGHDKMYWYQQDPGMELHLIHYSYGVNSTEKGDLSSESTVSRIRTEHFPLTLESARPSHTSQYLCASSPNRPSNEKLFFGSGTQLSVL.

Turning to this clonotype: This may be a read error: a much more frequent sequence differs by one nucleotide. The chain couples TRBV5-4 to TRBJ2-3; a weak D match, TRBD2 (6 bases). Deletions cut 4 bases from V and 5 bases from J, with 20 bases between. The CDR3 runs 16 residues. Germline V CDR1 and CDR2: SGHNT, YYREEE (reference sequence). The CDR3 bases are TGTGCCAGCAGCCTGAGTCGGCTAACGGGAGTAGATACGCAGTATTTT. This gives the protein CASSLSRLTGVDTQYF.

The sample holds many counts of this clonotype. This chain connects TRBV29-1 to TRBJ1-2; 8 bases agree with TRBD1. The CDR3 is 11 residues long. Trimming took 4 bases from V and 8 from J; bases not matched to a gene: 3. Germline loops: CDR1 SQVTM, CDR2 ANQGSEA. DNA for the CDR3: TGCAGCGTTGCAGGGGGCGAGGGCTACACCTTC. This codes for CSVAGGEGYTF.

This clonotype was counted at least ten times. The rearrangement links TRBV7-2 to TRBJ2-5; D is unclear. The germline V and J ends were trimmed by 5 bases and 5 bases, with 9 bases remaining between them. This CDR3 has 12 amino acids. Germline lookup yields CDR1 SGHTA and CDR2 FQGNSA. The CDR3 loop is CASSPSVETQYF. The CDR3 DNA sequence: TGTGCCAGCAGCCCGAGCGTTGAGACCCAGTACTTC. Using reference TRBV7-2 and TRBJ2-5 for the parts outside the CDR3, the full variable domain is GAGVSQSPSNKVTEKGKDVELRCDPISGHTALYWYRQSLGQGLEFLIYFQGNSAPDKSGLPSDRFSAERTGGSVSTLTIQRTQQEDSAVYLCASSPSVETQYFGPGTRLLVL.

This clonotype occurred a few times. V and J are TRBV12-3 or TRBV12-4 and TRBJ2-7, with 8 bases that match TRBD1. J gave up 3 bases and V 4 bases, and 8 bases lay outside the gene matches. This CDR3 comprises 15 residues. CDR3 loop: CASSSGTGAFYEQYF. CDR3 DNA: TGTGCCAGCAGTTCCGGGACAGGAGCCTTCTACGAGCAGTACTTC.

This clonotype appeared a single time. A single base separates this from a much larger clone, so it may be a read error. The chain uses TRBV4-2 and TRBJ2-7, with a possible D match to TRBD1 (6 bases). CDR3 length: 12 amino acids. Per germline, CDR1 LGHNA and CDR2 YNFKEQ. The CDR3 is CAGSDRFDEQYF. DNA for the CDR3: TGTGCCGGCAGTGACAGGTTCGACGAGCAGTACTTC.

This clonotype has only a few counts. The rearrangement joins TRBV9 to TRBJ1-1; D is unclear. Germline assignment: CDR1 SGDLS and CDR2 YYNGEE. The length of the CDR3 is 15 residues. V lost 4 bases to trimming and J lost 6 bases, with 19 bases between them. The CDR3 bases are TGTGCCAGCAGCCCGAGCCGCGGTGGCGTGTCTGAAGCTTTCTTT. As protein: CASSPSRGGVSEAFF.

This clonotype was seen a few times. The chain uses TRBV12-3 or TRBV12-4 and TRBJ1-2; 9 bases are shared with TRBD1. V lost 6 bases to trimming and J lost 8 bases; unmatched junction nucleotides: 4. The CDR3 has 12 amino acids. The CDR3 loop is CASSYTGGGYTF. Written as DNA, the CDR3 is TGTGCCAGCAGCTATACAGGGGGCGGCTACACCTTC.

This clonotype was recorded at least ten times. This CDR3 reads CASSQTPMGGETQYF. The CDR3 coding sequence is TGTGCCAGCAGCCAGACTCCCATGGGTGGGGAGACCCAGTACTTC. The chain combines TRBV4-2 with TRBJ2-5, with no clear D. CDR1 is LGHNA, CDR2 YNFKEQ, per germline. V lost 3 bases, J lost 5 bases, and 16 bases lay in between. The CDR3 length is 15 residues.

This clonotype was detected ten times or more. This chain uses TRBV20-1 with TRBJ2-7; 11 bases line up with TRBD1. Germline CDR1 is DFQATT and CDR2 is SNEGSKA (reference sequence). This CDR3 spans 13 amino acids. V was clipped by 6 bases and J by 3 bases; unmatched bases: 4. CDR3 loop: CSATGQGDYEQYF. The CDR3 DNA reads as TGCAGTGCAACGGGACAGGGGGACTACGAGCAGTACTTC.

This clonotype was counted at least ten times. This rearrangement joins TRBV24-1 to TRBJ2-1; D is undetermined. Trimming removed 5 bases at V and 2 bases at J, with 15 bases between. The CDR3 loop spans 16 amino acids. Germline CDR1 reads KGHDR; CDR2 reads SFDVKD. CDR3 nucleotide sequence: TGTGCCACCAGTGCCGTCGGTGACCGAGCCTACAATGAGCAGTTCTTC. This encodes CATSAVGDRAYNEQFF.

On this clonotype itself: A much larger clonotype is one base distant, so this may be a read error. It is likely a read error, because the conserved phenylalanine at the end of the CDR3 is missing. The CDR3 sequence is CASSLVALPLETQYL. DNA for the CDR3: TGTGCCAGCAGCTTAGTCGCCTTACCCTTAGAGACCCAGTACCTC. The V and J genes are TRBV7-6 and TRBJ2-5; D not resolved. Trimming took 1 base from V and 4 from J, leaving 13 bases between them. The CDR3 extends over 15 amino acids. Germline CDR1 and CDR2: SGHVS and FNYEAQ.